What follows are 27 T cell receptor beta chains derived from one specimen sequenced in a study of shared clonotypes between healthy human individuals. Only CD45RO-negative cells positively selected for CCR7 counted as naive CD8 cells, so terminally differentiated effector memory CD45RA+ cells were excluded. Profiling relied on immunoSEQ multiplex PCR, and the TCRdb table lists in-frame clones only, not all of them. This table has some 1,900,000 clones, just under 95% appearing once. The sequencing sample was made of naive CD8+ T cells sorted from blood. The source is a man aged 18-30 years in good health.

This sequence joins TRBV11-2 and TRBJ2-1, with D unclear. Deletions cut 5 bases from V and 4 bases from J, with 12 bases between. This CDR3 region has 14 residues. CDR1 is SGHAT, CDR2 FQNNGV, per germline. The CDR3 reads CASSPTDRYNEQFF. The CDR3, as DNA: TGTGCCAGCAGCCCGACGGACCGTTACAATGAGCAGTTCTTC. The full variable domain, in which reference TRBV11-2 and TRBJ2-1 provide the parts outside the CDR3, is EAGVAQSPRYKIIEKRQSVAFWCNPISGHATLYWYQQILGQGPKLLIQFQNNGVVDDSQLPKDRFSAERLKGVDSTLKIQPAKLEDSAVYLCASSPTDRYNEQFFGPGTRLTVL.

CDR3 in amino acids: CASNPTLGTEAFF. CDR3 coding DNA: TGTGCCAGTAATCCAACCTTGGGCACTGAAGCTTTCTTT. The V gene is TRBV25-1, the J gene TRBJ1-1; D remains ambiguous. This CDR3 spans 13 amino acids. CDR1 is MGHDK and CDR2 is SYGVNS in the germline V gene. Trimming took 9 bases from V and 4 from J, leaving 15 bases between them. Using reference TRBV25-1 and TRBJ1-1 for the parts outside the CDR3, the full variable domain is EADIYQTPRYLVIGTGKKITLECSQTMGHDKMYWYQQDPGMELHLIHYSYGVNSTEKGDLSSESTVSRIRTEHFPLTLESARPSHTSQYLCASNPTLGTEAFFGQGTRLTVV.

The rearrangement uses TRBV27 and TRBJ1-1; no firm D call. The CDR3 covers 15 residues. The V gene's germline CDR1 is MNHEY and CDR2 SMNVEV (reference sequence). Trimming shortened V by 5 bases and J by 2 bases, and 15 bases separated the two germline ends. The CDR3 nucleotides read TGTGCCAGCAGTACCCACGTCCCACTAAACACTGAAGCTTTCTTT. This translates into CASSTHVPLNTEAFF.

The chain links TRBV5-4 to TRBJ2-1, with 8 bases matching TRBD1. With V trimmed by 5 bases and J by 5 bases, 3 bases remained unmatched. The germline gives CDR1 SGHNT, CDR2 YYREEE (reference sequence). The CDR3 covers 13 residues. CDR3 DNA: TGTGCCAGCAGGGAGGGACAGGACAATGAGCAGTTCTTC. Translating it yields CASREGQDNEQFF. Looking up the rest from reference TRBV5-4 and TRBJ2-1 gives the full variable domain: ETGVTQSPTHLIKTRGQQVTLRCSSQSGHNTVSWYQQALGQGPQFIFQYYREEENGRGNFPPRFSGLQFPNYSSELNVNALELDDSALYLCASREGQDNEQFFGPGTRLTVL.

The rearrangement links TRBV18 to TRBJ1-4; weak D call: TRBD1 (5 bases). Germline CDR1 is KGHSH and CDR2 is LQKENI. This CDR3 comprises 16 residues. With 2 bases removed from V and 1 base from J, the gap between germline ends came to 11 bases. The CDR3 protein is CASSPGGGLTNEKLFF. The CDR3 nucleotides read TGTGCCAGCTCACCAGGGGGTGGATTAACTAATGAAAAACTGTTTTTT.

V and J are TRBV7-9 and TRBJ1-2, with D maybe TRBD1 (5 bases). Trimming took 5 bases from V and 6 from J, leaving 22 bases between them. Germline loops: CDR1 SEHNR, CDR2 FQNEAQ (reference sequence). The length of the CDR3 is 16 residues. In DNA form, the CDR3 reads TGTGCCAGCAGCCCGACGGCAGGGAGTGAGCAGGATGGCTACACCTTC. As protein: CASSPTAGSEQDGYTF.

This chain uses TRBV5-6 with TRBJ1-5, with TRBD1 matching 9 bases. The ends lost 3 bases at V and 2 bases at J; junction bases unmatched: 6. The CDR3 totals 16 residues. Germline V lookup: CDR1 SGHDT, CDR2 YYEEEE. CDR3 sequence reads: CASSSWTGVGNQPQHF. CDR3 in DNA: TGTGCCAGCAGCTCTTGGACAGGGGTTGGCAATCAGCCCCAGCATTTT.

The chain joins TRBV2 to TRBJ2-1, with 7 nucleotides matching TRBD2. Germline values: CDR1 SNHLY, CDR2 FYNNEI. The CDR3 consists of 13 residues. V was clipped by 8 bases and J by 2 bases; unmatched bases: 3. The CDR3 region is CASGRGTYNEQFF. The CDR3 bases are TGTGCCAGCGGGAGGGGTACCTACAATGAGCAGTTCTTC.

The rearrangement joins TRBV5-4 to TRBJ2-1; no clear D. This CDR3 is 8 amino acids long. V dropped 7 bases and J dropped 15 bases, with 8 bases sitting between them. CDR1 SGHNT and CDR2 YYREEE come from the germline V gene (reference sequence). The CDR3 DNA is TGTGCCAGCCCACCCGGGTTCTTC. Translated: CASPPGFF. The full variable domain, its missing parts supplied by reference TRBV5-4 and TRBJ2-1, is ETGVTQSPTHLIKTRGQQVTLRCSSQSGHNTVSWYQQALGQGPQFIFQYYREEENGRGNFPPRFSGLQFPNYSSELNVNALELDDSALYLCASPPGFFGPGTRLTVL.

This chain joins TRBV27 and TRBJ2-7; 8 bases agree with TRBD2. Germline V gene sequence: CDR1 MNHEY, CDR2 SMNVEV (reference sequence). This CDR3 comprises 15 residues. The ends lost 6 bases at V and 6 bases at J; junction bases unmatched: 13. The CDR3 is CASSHPGRGGFEQYF. DNA for the CDR3: TGTGCCAGCAGCCACCCGGGCCGGGGGGGCTTCGAGCAGTACTTC.

This chain joins TRBV7-9 and TRBJ1-4; D is perhaps TRBD1 (5 bases). Trimming left V 6 bases short and J 0 bases short, with 20 bases between. Germline CDR1 and CDR2: SEHNR and FQNEAQ (reference sequence). CDR3 length: 18 amino acids. In DNA, the CDR3 is TGTGCCAGCAGTTCAGAAAAATACGGGGGGGCAACTAATGAAAAACTGTTTTTT. Translated, it gives CASSSEKYGGATNEKLFF.

The rearrangement uses TRBV7-6 and TRBJ2-2; D is unclear. Germline CDR1 SGHVS, CDR2 FNYEAQ. This CDR3 is 14 amino acids long. V shed 8 bases and J shed 2 bases, with 12 bases lying between them. The CDR3, as DNA: TGTGCCAGCTCCGTGCTTAAAAACACCGGGGAGCTGTTTTTT. Residues: CASSVLKNTGELFF.

The J gene is TRBJ2-5, the V gene TRBV2; no clear D gene. The V gene's germline CDR1 is SNHLY and CDR2 FYNNEI. The CDR3 runs 15 residues. V lost 3 bases, J lost 5 bases, and 16 bases lay in between. The CDR3 region has the DNA TGTGCCAGCAGTGATCGGCCGGGCGATTGGGAGACCCAGTACTTC. Residues: CASSDRPGDWETQYF.

This clone showed up just a few times. Germline and junction disagree at one end, which may indicate a read error. This chain joins TRBV7-9 and TRBJ2-1, with TRBD1 as a possible D gene (6 bases). Looked up from germline, CDR1 is SEHNR and CDR2 is FQNEAQ (reference sequence). The CDR3 length is 15 residues. The CDR3 DNA follows: TGTGCCAGCAGCAGCACAGGGAACCCCTACGATGAGCAGTTCTTC. As protein: CASSSTGNPYDEQFF.

This clone showed up just once. Mismatch with germline at one junction end may stem from a read error. The V gene is TRBV6-6, the J gene TRBJ1-4; D not resolved. CDR1 and CDR2 (germline): MNHNY, SVGAGI (reference sequence). The CDR3 has 11 residues. CDR3 sequence reads: CATSPWEKLFF. The CDR3 coding sequence is TGTGCCACCAGTCCGTGGGAAAAACTGTTTTTT.

This sequence joins TRBV15 and TRBJ2-2; TRBD1 or TRBD2 may be the D gene (5 bases each). Trimming removed 0 bases at V and 5 bases at J, with 7 bases between. The germline gives CDR1 LNHNV, CDR2 YYDKDF (reference sequence). CDR3 length equals 14 residues. In DNA, the CDR3 is TGTGCCACCAGCAGAGATTGGGGGACCGGGGAGCTGTTTTTT. Translation gives CATSRDWGTGELFF.

The rearrangement joins TRBV5-1 to TRBJ2-7; D is uncertain. CDR3 size: 13 residues. Germline values: CDR1 SGHRS, CDR2 YFSETQ. V was clipped by 0 bases and J by 4 bases, with 8 bases between them. CDR3 sequence: CASSLAPNYEQYF. As DNA, the CDR3 is TGCGCCAGCAGCTTGGCTCCGAATTACGAGCAGTACTTC. The full variable domain, completed using reference TRBV5-1 and TRBJ2-7, is KAGVTQTPRYLIKTRGQQVTLSCSPISGHRSVSWYQQTPGQGLQFLFEYFSETQRNKGNFPGRFSGRQFSNSRSEMNVSTLELGDSALYLCASSLAPNYEQYFGPGTRLTVT.

This clone has a single count. The chain has TRBV4-3 and TRBJ2-7; no definite D call. Looked up from germline, CDR1 is LGHNA and CDR2 is YSLEER. This CDR3 contains 15 residues. V dropped 1 base and J dropped 2 bases, with 12 bases sitting between them. The CDR3 loop is CASSQVEDGTYEQYF. In DNA form, the CDR3 reads TGCGCCAGCAGCCAAGTGGAAGACGGCACCTACGAGCAGTACTTC.

This chain connects TRBV7-8 to TRBJ2-7; 9 bases map to TRBD1. The V gene end was trimmed by 2 bases and the J gene end by 2 bases; junction bases not matched to a gene: 7. The CDR3 runs to 16 residues. Germline CDR1 and CDR2: SGHVS and FQNEAQ. This chain's CDR3 is CASSLIPGQGAYEQYF. The CDR3 coding sequence is TGTGCCAGCAGCTTAATACCGGGACAGGGCGCCTACGAGCAGTACTTC.

The chain joins TRBV5-6 to TRBJ2-2, with 10 bases matching TRBD1. There are 14 residues in the CDR3. The V gene end was trimmed by 3 bases and the J gene end by 5 bases; junction bases not matched to a gene: 1. Germline V lookup: CDR1 SGHDT, CDR2 YYEEEE. DNA for the CDR3: TGTGCCAGCAGCTGGACAGGGGGGACCGGGGAGCTGTTTTTT. Translating gives CASSWTGGTGELFF.

The chain combines TRBV4-1 with TRBJ1-1, with a tentative D call TRBD1 (6 bases). V was pared by 1 base and J by 5 bases, with 17 bases between. Germline-derived CDR1 and CDR2 are MGHRA and YSYEKL. The CDR3 is 16 amino acids. CDR3 sequence: CASSQGEGGVRTEAFF. CDR3 sequence (DNA): TGCGCCAGCAGCCAAGGAGAAGGGGGGGTTCGGACTGAAGCTTTCTTT.

This chain joins TRBV27 and TRBJ2-7; 8 positions match TRBD1. Germline CDR1 is MNHEY and CDR2 is SMNVEV (reference sequence). The CDR3 length is 15 residues. V dropped 0 bases and J dropped 7; count of bases not matched to a gene: 8. CDR3 nucleotides: TGTGCCAGCAGTTTATCGACGGCAGGGGGCGAAGAGCAGTACTTC. This encodes CASSLSTAGGEEQYF.

Details on this clone: One junction end disagrees with the germline gene, perhaps due to a read error. The chain recombines TRBV7-9 with TRBJ2-1; 7 nucleotides match TRBD2. This CDR3 comprises 15 residues. Germline-derived CDR1 and CDR2 are SEHNR and FQNEAQ (reference sequence). As DNA, the CDR3 is TGTGCCAGCAGCTTACCGACTAGCCTTGGACATGACCAGTTCTTC. This gives the protein CASSLPTSLGHDQFF.

The chain couples TRBV29-1 to TRBJ1-2; 7 bases match TRBD1. V was pared by 3 bases and J by 3 bases, with 10 bases of the junction left unmatched. Germline V gives CDR1 SQVTM, CDR2 ANQGSEA. There are 15 residues in the CDR3. The CDR3 nucleotides read TGCAGCGTTGAGCAGTGGACAGGAAACCACTATGGCTACACCTTC. As protein: CSVEQWTGNHYGYTF.

The rearrangement links TRBV5-1 to TRBJ2-3; TRBD2 aligns across 7 bases. The V gene's germline CDR1 is SGHRS and CDR2 YFSETQ. There are 14 residues in the CDR3. V dropped 2 bases and J dropped 5; count of bases not matched to a gene: 5. The CDR3 spells CASSFGLGVDTQYF. CDR3 DNA: TGCGCCAGCAGCTTCGGACTAGGTGTAGATACGCAGTATTTT.

V is TRBV19 and J is TRBJ1-5, with no clear D. Germline CDR1 and CDR2: LNHDA and SQIVND (reference sequence). V was pared by 8 bases and J by 5 bases, with 13 bases between. There are 13 residues in the CDR3. CDR3 sequence: CASPTSGDQPQHF. The CDR3, as DNA: TGTGCCAGTCCGACCTCGGGCGATCAGCCCCAGCATTTT.

As regards this clone: The same CDR3 is also encoded by other DNA sequences in this sample. The chain's CDR3 is CASSVGGGPGNEQFF. The CDR3 region has the DNA TGTGCCAGCAGCGTCGGTGGAGGGCCGGGGAATGAGCAGTTCTTC. The V call is TRBV9, the J call TRBJ2-1; possibly TRBD2 for D (6 bases). Trimming shortened V by 2 bases and J by 7 bases, and 16 bases separated the two germline ends. In germline, CDR1 is SGDLS, CDR2 YYNGEE. The CDR3 loop spans 15 amino acids. Combining the CDR3 with reference TRBV9 and TRBJ2-1 gives the whole variable domain DSGVTQTPKHLITATGQRVTLRCSPRSGDLSVYWYQQSLDQGLQFLIQYYNGEERAKGNILERFSAQQFPDLHSELNLSSLELGDSALYFCASSVGGGPGNEQFFGPGTRLTVL.